Below are 27 T cell receptor beta chains sequenced from a single sample in a study of spatial heterogeneity in lung cancer. Time point in this sample: sample taken at primary tumor resection. Tumor, nontumor lung or frozen PBMC supplied whole RNA that was sequenced unsorted. TCRdb itself ran the 5' RACE reads through MiXCR, one entry per CDR3 protein. The repertoire holds 75,000 to 85,000 distinct CDR3 sequences, with about a fifth as singletons. The specimen was PBMCs, collected at surgery. The receptors stem from a male donor with early-stage non-small cell lung cancer.

This clonotype came up a few times. The chain uses TRBV7-9 and TRBJ2-3; perhaps TRBD2 as D (6 bases). The CDR3 spans 16 residues. The ends were cut back, 0 bases at V and 4 bases at J, with 14 bases in the middle. In germline, CDR1 is SEHNR, CDR2 FQNEAQ (reference sequence). The CDR3, as DNA: TGTGCCAGCAGCTTAGCATTGCGACTAGTGGCAGATACGCAGTATTTT. This encodes CASSLALRLVADTQYF.

This clonotype occurred many times. The CDR3 coding sequence is TGCAGCGTTAACCGGAACACTGAAGCTTTCTTT. Protein product: CSVNRNTEAFF. The rearrangement links TRBV29-1 to TRBJ1-1; D gene uncertain. The germline gives CDR1 SQVTM, CDR2 ANQGSEA. The CDR3 has 11 residues. V lost 5 bases and J 1 base, leaving 5 bases between the germline ends.

This chain uses TRBV7-2 with TRBJ2-3; 10 nucleotides agree with TRBD2. The J segment lost 8 bases and the V segment lost 4 bases, leaving 6 bases of the junction unmatched. Per the germline V gene, CDR1 is SGHTA and CDR2 is FQGNSA. The CDR3 loop spans 14 amino acids. Here the CDR3 DNA reads TGTGCCAGCAGCTCCTCTAGCGGGGGCGGTACGCAGTATTTT. Protein product: CASSSSSGGGTQYF.

This clonotype has just a few counts. The CDR3 spells CASSHSAPGAGEKLFF. DNA for the CDR3: TGTGCCAGCAGCCACTCCGCCCCCGGGGCGGGTGAAAAACTGTTTTTT. The chain recombines TRBV4-2 with TRBJ1-4, with a tentative D call TRBD1 (5 bases). The CDR3 has 16 residues. Trimming took 3 bases from V and 7 from J, leaving 18 bases between them. The germline gives CDR1 LGHNA, CDR2 YNFKEQ.

The J gene is TRBJ2-1, the V gene TRBV9; tentative D call: TRBD2 (6 bases). Per germline, CDR1 SGDLS and CDR2 YYNGEE. CDR3 length: 19 amino acids. V shed 4 bases and J shed 4 bases, with 27 bases lying between them. The CDR3 spells CASSLEGRFFRGSYNEQFF. In DNA, the CDR3 is TGTGCCAGCAGCCTCGAGGGCCGTTTTTTTCGGGGGAGTTACAATGAGCAGTTCTTC.

This clonotype was seen only a few times. The chain joins TRBV5-6 to TRBJ2-3; D is unclear. V lost 3 bases, J lost 0 bases, and 11 bases lay in between. Per germline, CDR1 SGHDT and CDR2 YYEEEE. The CDR3 covers 15 residues. The CDR3 loop is CASSSRPRSTDTQYF. In nucleotides, the CDR3 is TGTGCCAGCAGCTCCCGACCGAGAAGCACAGATACGCAGTATTTT.

This CDR3 is CSVEVDSPRDRGLANYGYTF. The CDR3 DNA reads TGCAGCGTTGAAGTCGATTCTCCCCGGGACAGGGGGTTAGCTAACTATGGCTACACCTTC. The chain links TRBV29-1 to TRBJ1-2; 11 bases fit TRBD1. Germline lookup yields CDR1 SQVTM and CDR2 ANQGSEA. The J segment lost 0 bases and the V segment lost 1 base, leaving 16 bases of the junction unmatched. There are 20 residues in the CDR3.

The rearrangement uses TRBV20-1 and TRBJ2-7; 9 bases agree with TRBD1. The V gene's germline CDR1 is DFQATT and CDR2 SNEGSKA (reference sequence). The CDR3 length is 14 residues. J was trimmed by 2 bases and V by 2 bases; bases with no gene match: 4. In nucleotides, the CDR3 is TGCAGTGCTAGACAGGACAGGGGAACCTACGAGCAGTACTTC. As protein: CSARQDRGTYEQYF.

This clonotype was seen repeatedly, ten times or more. The chain employs TRBV6-5 and TRBJ2-7; D gene uncertain. Germline values: CDR1 MNHEY, CDR2 SVGAGI. This CDR3 has 15 residues. Trimming stripped 5 bases from V and 6 bases from J, with 20 bases between. DNA for the CDR3: TGTGCCAGCAGTACACCAGGCCTGCCCCCCGGCGAGCAGTACTTC. Translating gives CASSTPGLPPGEQYF.

This clonotype was observed a handful of times. The genes are TRBV10-3 and TRBJ2-4, with no clear D. The germline CDR1 and CDR2 sequences are ENHRY and SYGVKD. The CDR3 length is 14 residues. Trimming shortened V by 0 bases and J by 4 bases, and 7 bases separated the two germline ends. CDR3 bases: TGTGCCATCAGTGAGTCAGGCTCGAAAAACATTCAGTACTTC. It is translated as CAISESGSKNIQYF.

This clonotype has just a few counts. The chain couples TRBV5-1 to TRBJ2-5; no reliable D call. The V end lost 5 bases, the J end lost 4 bases, and 6 bases lay between the germline ends. CDR1 and CDR2 from the germline V gene are SGHRS and YFSETQ. This CDR3 has 11 amino acids. The CDR3 DNA sequence: TGCGCCAGCAGGGCCGGAGAGACCCAGTACTTC. It encodes CASRAGETQYF.

This chain connects TRBV6-2 or TRBV6-3 to TRBJ2-7; TRBD2 matches 11 bases. This CDR3 is 14 amino acids long. CDR1 and CDR2 from the germline V gene are MNHEY and SVGEGT. The V gene end was trimmed by 4 bases and the J gene end by 6 bases; junction bases not matched to a gene: 5. CDR3 in amino acids: CASSLLAGASEQYF. The CDR3 nucleotides are TGTGCCAGCAGTTTACTAGCGGGAGCGAGCGAGCAGTACTTC.

This clonotype was seen ten or more times. This chain links TRBV12-3 or TRBV12-4 with TRBJ1-2, with 9 bases identical to TRBD1. The V gene end was trimmed by 5 bases and the J gene end by 5 bases; junction bases not matched to a gene: 3. This CDR3 has 13 residues. This CDR3 reads CASSPGTGYGYTF. Written as DNA, the CDR3 is TGTGCCAGCAGTCCCGGGACAGGGTATGGCTACACCTTC.

The chain recombines TRBV3-1 with TRBJ2-3; 12 nucleotides match TRBD2. The CDR3 consists of 20 residues. Unmatched junction bases numbered 14, after V lost 4 bases and J lost 0 bases. Germline CDR1 reads LGHDT; CDR2 reads YNNKEL (reference sequence). DNA for the CDR3: TGTGCCAGCAGCCGATGGACTAGCGGGGTGGACCTCATTAGCACAGATACGCAGTATTTT. Encoded protein: CASSRWTSGVDLISTDTQYF.

The sample holds a few counts of this clonotype. The chain couples TRBV12-3 or TRBV12-4 to TRBJ2-7; D is unclear. This CDR3 contains 12 residues. V gave up 1 base and J gave up 6 bases, with 7 bases separating them. Here the CDR3 reads CASSLGRFEQYF. Written as DNA, the CDR3 is TGTGCCAGCAGTTTAGGGCGGTTCGAGCAGTACTTC.

A few counts support this clonotype. This sequence joins TRBV7-2 and TRBJ2-5; D perhaps matches TRBD1 (5 bases). CDR1 is SGHTA, CDR2 FQGNSA, per germline. V lost 5 bases and J 5 bases, leaving 15 bases between the germline ends. The CDR3 is made up of 14 amino acids. The CDR3 DNA sequence: TGTGCCAGCAGCCCCCAAACAGGTGGTGAGACCCAGTACTTC. Its translation is CASSPQTGGETQYF.

Only a few counts were recorded for this clonotype. This chain connects TRBV28 to TRBJ2-7; D remains unclear. Germline assignment: CDR1 MDHEN and CDR2 SYDVKM. V was shortened by 5 bases and J by 8 bases, with 13 bases between the two germline ends. The CDR3 length is 12 residues. The DNA for the CDR3 is TGTGCCAGCAGTCCTTCGACACGGAAGCAGTACTTC. Amino acids: CASSPSTRKQYF.

Only a few counts were recorded for this clonotype. This sequence joins TRBV28 and TRBJ2-7; tentatively, D is TRBD2 (6 bases). With 6 bases removed from V and 3 bases from J, the gap between germline ends came to 12 bases. There are 13 residues in the CDR3. CDR1 and CDR2 from the germline V gene are MDHEN and SYDVKM. The CDR3 protein is CASSMGGFYEQYF. The CDR3, as DNA: TGTGCCAGCAGCATGGGGGGATTCTACGAGCAGTACTTC.

This clonotype was seen only a few times. The rearrangement links TRBV29-1 to TRBJ2-7; TRBD2 matches 11 bases. This CDR3 contains 15 residues. The germline gives CDR1 SQVTM, CDR2 ANQGSEA. The V segment lost 6 bases and the J segment 0 bases; nucleotides outside the gene matches: 7. The CDR3 loop reads CSVRTSGHSSYEQYF. The CDR3 coding sequence is TGCAGCGTCCGGACTAGCGGGCACAGCTCCTACGAGCAGTACTTC.

The chain employs TRBV6-2 or TRBV6-3 and TRBJ1-2; D not certain. This CDR3 contains 14 residues. Germline values: CDR1 MNHEY, CDR2 SVGEGT. Trimming removed 7 bases from V and 3 bases from J, with 15 bases in between. The CDR3 protein is CASNRPGGYYGYTF. CDR3 in DNA: TGTGCCAGCAACCGGCCTGGTGGATACTATGGCTACACCTTC.

This clonotype was counted a few times. The chain has TRBV28 and TRBJ2-1, with 7 bases matching TRBD2. The trim removed 6 bases at V and 2 bases at J, leaving 7 bases unmatched. The germline V gene encodes CDR1 MDHEN and CDR2 SYDVKM. The CDR3 is 15 residues long. CDR3 residues: CASRERGIPYNEQFF. The CDR3 DNA reads as TGTGCCAGCAGGGAGCGGGGAATACCCTACAATGAGCAGTTCTTC.

The chain is built from TRBV6-5 and TRBJ2-1; 9 bases map to TRBD1. Losses at the gene ends were 6 bases for V and 2 bases for J; bases not matched to a gene: 5. There are 15 residues in the CDR3. CDR1 is MNHEY, CDR2 SVGAGI, per germline. CDR3 nucleotide sequence: TGTGCCAGCAGCCCACAGGGGGCGGCCTACAATGAGCAGTTCTTC. This gives the protein CASSPQGAAYNEQFF.

V and J are TRBV7-2 and TRBJ2-7; no clear D gene. The CDR3 contains 12 residues. CDR1 SGHTA and CDR2 FQGNSA come from the germline V gene. V lost 5 bases, J lost 4 bases, and 9 bases lay in between. CDR3 sequence: CASSPEYYEQYF. The CDR3 nucleotides read TGTGCCAGCAGCCCCGAGTATTACGAGCAGTACTTC.

The chain carries TRBV5-1 and TRBJ1-5; possibly TRBD1 for D (5 bases). V was clipped by 0 bases and J by 3 bases, with 10 bases between them. The CDR3 runs 15 residues. From germline, CDR1 is SGHRS and CDR2 YFSETQ. The DNA for the CDR3 is TGCGCCAGCAGCTTGGAAGGGGCAAACAATCAGCCCCAGCATTTT. This translates into CASSLEGANNQPQHF.

This clonotype turned up a few times. The V and J genes are TRBV20-1 and TRBJ2-7; TRBD1 matches 7 bases. J gave up 5 bases and V 6 bases, and 13 bases lay outside the gene matches. Germline CDR1 DFQATT, CDR2 SNEGSKA (reference sequence). The CDR3 loop spans 14 amino acids. This chain's CDR3 is CSAMRARGIHEQYF. The DNA of the CDR3 is TGCAGTGCGATGCGAGCCAGGGGGATCCACGAGCAGTACTTC.

In this sample, this clonotype turned up a few times. J is TRBJ2-1 and V is TRBV6-5, with D unclear. V was clipped by 2 bases and J by 0 bases, with 8 bases between them. This CDR3 spans 15 amino acids. Germline V CDR1 and CDR2: MNHEY, SVGAGI. The CDR3 DNA reads TGTGCCAGCAGTTACGTGGAGAGCTCCTACAATGAGCAGTTCTTC. Translating it yields CASSYVESSYNEQFF.

This clonotype is a singleton in its sample. This sequence joins TRBV6-2 or TRBV6-3 and TRBJ1-5, with TRBD1 as a possible D gene (6 bases). The germline V gene encodes CDR1 MNHEY and CDR2 SVGEGT. V gave up 6 bases and J gave up 3 bases, with 15 bases separating them. This CDR3 is 15 amino acids long. Written as DNA, the CDR3 is TGTGCCAGCAGCCCCTTAGGGGGGGTCAATCAGCCCCAGCATTTT. It is translated as CASSPLGGVNQPQHF.